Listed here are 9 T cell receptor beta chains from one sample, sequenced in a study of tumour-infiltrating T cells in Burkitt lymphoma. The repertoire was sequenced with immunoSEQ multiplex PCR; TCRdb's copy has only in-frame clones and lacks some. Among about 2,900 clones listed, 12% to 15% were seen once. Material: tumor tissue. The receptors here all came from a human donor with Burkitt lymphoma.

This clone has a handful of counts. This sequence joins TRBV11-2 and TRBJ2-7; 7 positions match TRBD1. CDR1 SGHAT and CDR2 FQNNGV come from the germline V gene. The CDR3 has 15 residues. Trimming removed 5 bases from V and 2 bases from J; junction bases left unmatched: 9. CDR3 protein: CASSQGQTQTYEQYF. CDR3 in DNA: TGTGCCAGCAGCCAGGGACAGACTCAGACCTACGAGCAGTACTTC.

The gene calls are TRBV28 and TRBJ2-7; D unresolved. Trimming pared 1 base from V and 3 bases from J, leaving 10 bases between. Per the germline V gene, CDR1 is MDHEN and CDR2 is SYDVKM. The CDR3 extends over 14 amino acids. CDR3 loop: CASSLFGQYYEQYF. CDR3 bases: TGTGCCAGCAGTTTATTCGGCCAGTACTACGAGCAGTACTTC.

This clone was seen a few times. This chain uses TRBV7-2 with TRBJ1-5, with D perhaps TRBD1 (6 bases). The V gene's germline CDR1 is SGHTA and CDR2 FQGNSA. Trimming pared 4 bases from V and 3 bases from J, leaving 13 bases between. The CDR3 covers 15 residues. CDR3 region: CASSSQGMTNQPQHF. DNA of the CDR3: TGTGCCAGCAGCTCACAGGGAATGACCAATCAGCCCCAGCATTTT.

CDR3: CASSEGANEQFF. Written as DNA, the CDR3 is TGTGCCAGCAGTGAAGGGGCGAATGAGCAGTTCTTC. The rearrangement links TRBV2 to TRBJ2-1; D ambiguous. Germline lookup yields CDR1 SNHLY and CDR2 FYNNEI. Trimming cost V 1 base and J 7 bases, with 5 bases left between them. There are 12 residues in the CDR3.

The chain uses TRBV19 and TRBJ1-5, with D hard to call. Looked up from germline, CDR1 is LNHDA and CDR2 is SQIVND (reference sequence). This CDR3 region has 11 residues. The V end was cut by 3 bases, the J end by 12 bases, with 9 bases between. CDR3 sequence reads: CASSMNTVQHF. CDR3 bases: TGTGCCAGTAGTATGAATACAGTCCAGCATTTT.

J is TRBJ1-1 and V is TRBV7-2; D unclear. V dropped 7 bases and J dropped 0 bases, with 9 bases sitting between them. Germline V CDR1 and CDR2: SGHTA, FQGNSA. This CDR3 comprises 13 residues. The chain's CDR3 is CASTELMNTEAFF. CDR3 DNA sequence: TGTGCCAGCACAGAACTCATGAACACTGAAGCTTTCTTT. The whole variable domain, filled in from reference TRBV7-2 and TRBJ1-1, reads GAGVSQSPSNKVTEKGKDVELRCDPISGHTALYWYRQSLGQGLEFLIYFQGNSAPDKSGLPSDRFSAERTGGSVSTLTIQRTQQEDSAVYLCASTELMNTEAFFGQGTRLTVV.

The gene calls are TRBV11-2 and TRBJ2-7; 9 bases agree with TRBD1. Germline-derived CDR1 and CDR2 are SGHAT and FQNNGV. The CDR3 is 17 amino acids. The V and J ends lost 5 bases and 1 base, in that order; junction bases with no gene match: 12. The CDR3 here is CASSLLDRGQGSYEQYF. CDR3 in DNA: TGTGCCAGCAGCCTCCTAGACCGGGGACAGGGATCCTACGAGCAGTACTTC.

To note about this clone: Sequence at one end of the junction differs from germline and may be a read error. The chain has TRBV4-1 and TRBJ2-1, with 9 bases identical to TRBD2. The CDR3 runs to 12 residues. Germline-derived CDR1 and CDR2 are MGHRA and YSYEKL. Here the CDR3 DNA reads TGCGCCAGCAGCCAGGCCGGGACTAGCTCGCTCTTC. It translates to CASSQAGTSSLF.

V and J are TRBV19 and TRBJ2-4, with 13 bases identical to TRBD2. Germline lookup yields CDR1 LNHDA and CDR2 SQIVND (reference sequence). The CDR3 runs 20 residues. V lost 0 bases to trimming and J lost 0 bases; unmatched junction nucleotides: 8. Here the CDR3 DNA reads TGTGCCAGTAGTATAGATCCGCTTCGACTAGCGGGGGGAGCCAAAAACATTCAGTACTTC. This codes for CASSIDPLRLAGGAKNIQYF.